The clone carrying this TCR beta chain was recorded many times. The read ends 3 residues shy of where the CDR3 ends; the end is completed using the germline J gene. The data belong to a study of T cell clonality in common variable immunodeficiency. The data were produced by immunoSEQ multiplex PCR, yet TCRdb's version contains in-frame clones alone and is incomplete. Found here are tens of thousands of clones, no singletons; the ten largest cover 0.8%. This CDR3 has 14 amino acids. V trimming: 1 base; J trimming: 4 bases; junction bases outside the gene matches: 4. CDR1 is SQVTM, CDR2 ANQGSEA, per germline.

The V gene is TRBV29-1, the J gene TRBJ2-5; TRBD2 matches at 9 bases. The sequencing input was peripheral blood mononuclear cells. The sequence was collected from a person aged 18 to 70 in good health. This CDR3 is CSVEGAGGGETQYF. The CDR3 bases that were read are TGCAGCGTTGAAGGGGCGGGAGGGGGAGAGACC.